This entry lists 20 T cell receptor beta chains sequenced from one sample in a study of persistence of HIV-infected CD4 T cells. The antigens for these receptors are not known. Sequencing used immunoSEQ version 4 in survey mode. TCRdb keeps only in-frame clones here, not all; method: immunoSEQ multiplex PCR. The table has about 48,000 clones, about four fifths seen once; the top ten hold about 3%. Cells were stimulated with CMV-infected fibroblast lysates at around 9.1 ug/mL. CD40L-negative CD69-negative CD45RO-high memory CD4+ T cells were sorted as populations depleted of antigen-responding cells. The sample in question was CD4+ T cells sorted from PBMCs after approximately 19-hour stimulation, obtained from a patient who received antiretroviral therapy. These receptor sequences come from an adult man with HIV who was CMV-seropositive.

V gene TRBV18 combines with J gene TRBJ2-3; D not certain. There are 14 residues in the CDR3. Germline CDR1 is KGHSH and CDR2 is LQKENI. Trimming cost V 0 bases and J 2 bases, with 6 bases left between them. CDR3 bases: TGTGCCAGCTCACCACCGAGCCCCACAGATACGCAGTATTTT. Translating it yields CASSPPSPTDTQYF.

This clone was seen only a few times. The rearrangement joins TRBV5-6 to TRBJ1-6; 9 bases map to TRBD1. Germline trimming cut 9 bases from V and 9 bases from J; bases unmatched to any gene: 4. This CDR3 region has 12 residues. Germline loops: CDR1 SGHDT, CDR2 YYEEEE. The CDR3 protein is CATGTGTSPLHF. The CDR3 DNA reads as TGTGCCACCGGGACAGGGACTTCACCCCTCCACTTT.

The chain joins TRBV10-2 to TRBJ1-1; D perhaps matches TRBD1 (5 bases). Germline CDR1 WSHSY, CDR2 SAAADI. This CDR3 spans 14 amino acids. V lost 3 bases to trimming and J lost 4 bases, with 12 bases between them. DNA of the CDR3: TGCGCCAGCAGTGATCTCAGGGTGGGCACTGAAGCTTTCTTT. Translated, it gives CASSDLRVGTEAFF.

The chain is built from TRBV12-3 or TRBV12-4 and TRBJ1-5, with D possibly being TRBD1 (6 bases). V lost 3 bases and J 9 bases, leaving 12 bases between the germline ends. The CDR3 is made up of 13 amino acids. The DNA for the CDR3 is TGTGCCAGCAGTTTGGGGGGGCAGGGGCCCCAGCATTTT. Translation: CASSLGGQGPQHF.

The chain employs TRBV6-1 and TRBJ1-1; maybe TRBD1 (5 bases). The germline gives CDR1 MNHNS, CDR2 SASEGT. The length of the CDR3 is 15 residues. The germline V and J ends were trimmed by 1 base and 4 bases, with 13 bases remaining between them. CDR3 in DNA: TGTGCCAGCAGTGAAGGGGGAGCGGGACGCACTGAAGCTTTCTTT. It specifies CASSEGGAGRTEAFF.

The chain's CDR3 is CASRDSLRTNEKLFF. CDR3 in DNA: TGTGCCAGTCGTGACAGCCTGCGGACTAATGAAAAACTGTTTTTT. This chain uses TRBV19 with TRBJ1-4; a weak D match, TRBD1 (5 bases). Germline V gene sequence: CDR1 LNHDA, CDR2 SQIVND (reference sequence). The CDR3 is made up of 15 amino acids. V lost 8 bases and J 2 bases, leaving 15 bases between the germline ends.

The genes are TRBV25-1 and TRBJ1-2; D uncertain. Deletions cut 7 bases from V and 7 bases from J, with 13 bases between. Germline V gene lookup returns CDR1 MGHDK and CDR2 SYGVNS. This CDR3 has 12 residues. CDR3 amino acids: CASTASAGGYTF. CDR3 in DNA: TGTGCCAGCACTGCTTCCGCAGGTGGCTACACCTTC.

V is TRBV3-1 (or the pseudogene TRBV3-2) and J is TRBJ2-1, with 8 positions matching TRBD2. This CDR3 has 15 amino acids. Germline loops: CDR1 LGHDT, CDR2 YNNKEL (reference sequence). After removal of 0 bases from V and 6 bases from J, the junction contained 4 bases not matched to a gene. The CDR3 coding sequence is TGTGCCAGCAGCCAAGACGCAAGCGGGAGCAATGAGCAGTTCTTC. Protein sequence: CASSQDASGSNEQFF.

V is TRBV7-2 and J is TRBJ2-3, with TRBD2 matching over 9 bases. The CDR3 is 16 residues long. The germline CDR1 and CDR2 sequences are SGHTA and FQGNSA. The V gene end was trimmed by 2 bases and the J gene end by 1 base; junction bases not matched to a gene: 4. CDR3 sequence reads: CASSLLGGGGTDTQYF. For the CDR3, the DNA is TGTGCCAGCAGCTTATTGGGCGGGGGGGGCACAGATACGCAGTATTTT.

The chain employs TRBV15 and TRBJ1-6, with a possible D match to TRBD1 (6 bases). Trimming removed 9 bases at V and 9 bases at J, with 15 bases between. This CDR3 spans 13 amino acids. Germline V CDR1 and CDR2: LNHNV, YYDKDF (reference sequence). The CDR3 bases are TGTGCCACGGCCAGGGGCCGAGGTTCACCCCTCCACTTT. Translation: CATARGRGSPLHF.

The chain has TRBV6-2 or TRBV6-3 and TRBJ1-5; tentative D call: TRBD1 (6 bases). Germline V CDR1 and CDR2: MNHEY, SVGEGT. Trimming removed 4 bases at V and 3 bases at J, with 16 bases between. This CDR3 has 16 amino acids. The CDR3 region is CASSSHRETTNQPQHF. The CDR3 DNA is TGTGCCAGCAGTTCACACAGGGAGACCACCAATCAGCCCCAGCATTTT.

The chain combines TRBV7-9 with TRBJ2-1, with D unresolved. Germline CDR1 reads SEHNR; CDR2 reads FQNEAQ (reference sequence). Trimming pared 4 bases from V and 2 bases from J, leaving 12 bases between. The CDR3 is 15 amino acids. CDR3 residues: CASSYLRGTYNEQFF. The CDR3 DNA reads as TGTGCCAGCAGCTATCTCCGCGGAACCTACAATGAGCAGTTCTTC.

This chain joins TRBV19 and TRBJ2-6; TRBD2 agrees at 10 bases. This CDR3 comprises 17 residues. The ends lost 2 bases at V and 2 bases at J; junction bases unmatched: 3. Germline V gene lookup returns CDR1 LNHDA and CDR2 SQIVND (reference sequence). CDR3 nucleotides: TGTGCCAGTAGTATAAGTCTAGCGGGAGCTGGGGCCAACGTCCTGACTTTC. It yields the protein CASSISLAGAGANVLTF.

The chain combines TRBV12-3 or TRBV12-4 with TRBJ2-7; TRBD1 aligns across 9 bases. CDR3 length: 13 amino acids. With 5 bases clipped from V and 3 bases from J, the junction kept 2 bases outside the gene matches. CDR3 nucleotides: TGTGCCAGCAGTCCGGGACAGGGCTACGAGCAGTACTTC. This codes for CASSPGQGYEQYF.

The V gene is TRBV5-1, the J gene TRBJ2-6, with 8 bases aligning to TRBD2. Germline V lookup: CDR1 SGHRS, CDR2 YFSETQ. The CDR3 runs 18 residues. The V gene end was trimmed by 4 bases and the J gene end by 0 bases; junction bases not matched to a gene: 9. CDR3 loop: CASSTERGISSGANVLTF. In DNA, the CDR3 is TGCGCCAGCAGCACGGAGCGGGGGATTAGCTCTGGGGCCAACGTCCTGACTTTC.

The chain has TRBV10-2 and TRBJ1-5, with D possibly being TRBD1 (5 bases). V lost 4 bases and J 0 bases, leaving 7 bases between the germline ends. Germline-derived CDR1 and CDR2 are WSHSY and SAAADI. The CDR3 covers 14 residues. CDR3 DNA: TGCGCCAGCAGTGGACAGTTTAGCAATCAGCCCCAGCATTTT. It is translated as CASSGQFSNQPQHF.

The rearrangement joins TRBV7-2 to TRBJ1-6; D is unresolved. The CDR3 has 12 amino acids. V was pared by 4 bases and J by 10 bases, with 8 bases between. Germline loops: CDR1 SGHTA, CDR2 FQGNSA. This CDR3 reads CASSSPASPLHF. CDR3 bases: TGTGCCAGCAGCTCGCCCGCCTCACCCCTCCACTTT.

This rearrangement joins TRBV11-3 to TRBJ2-7; D possibly uses TRBD1 or TRBD2 (5 bases each). Trimming removed 1 base from V and 1 base from J, with 8 bases in between. The germline CDR1 and CDR2 sequences are SGHNT and YENEEA. The CDR3 sequence is 14 residues long. The CDR3 bases are TGTGCCAGCAGCTTAGGGGACGCTTCCTACGAGCAGTACTTC. As protein: CASSLGDASYEQYF. Combining the CDR3 with reference TRBV11-3 and TRBJ2-7 gives the whole variable domain EAGVVQSPRYKIIEKKQPVAFWCNPISGHNTLYWYLQNLGQGPELLIRYENEEAVDDSQLPKDRFSAERLKGVDSTLKIQPAELGDSAVYLCASSLGDASYEQYFGPGTRLTVT.

The chain is built from TRBV19 and TRBJ2-2; no firm D call. Germline CDR1 LNHDA, CDR2 SQIVND (reference sequence). This CDR3 has 16 residues. Trimming cost V 5 bases and J 0 bases, with 13 bases left between them. The DNA of the CDR3 is TGTGCCAGTAGTCCAACCGGGCCCGCGAACACCGGGGAGCTGTTTTTT. It is translated as CASSPTGPANTGELFF.

The rearrangement links TRBV3-1 (or the pseudogene TRBV3-2) to TRBJ2-5; the D is unclear. This CDR3 is built from 14 residues. The germline V gene has CDR1 LGHDT and CDR2 YNNKEL (reference sequence). V lost 1 base and J lost 1, with 7 bases in between. Here the CDR3 DNA reads TGTGCCAGCAGCCAAGCGGCAGTCCAAGAGACCCAGTACTTC. Translating it yields CASSQAAVQETQYF.